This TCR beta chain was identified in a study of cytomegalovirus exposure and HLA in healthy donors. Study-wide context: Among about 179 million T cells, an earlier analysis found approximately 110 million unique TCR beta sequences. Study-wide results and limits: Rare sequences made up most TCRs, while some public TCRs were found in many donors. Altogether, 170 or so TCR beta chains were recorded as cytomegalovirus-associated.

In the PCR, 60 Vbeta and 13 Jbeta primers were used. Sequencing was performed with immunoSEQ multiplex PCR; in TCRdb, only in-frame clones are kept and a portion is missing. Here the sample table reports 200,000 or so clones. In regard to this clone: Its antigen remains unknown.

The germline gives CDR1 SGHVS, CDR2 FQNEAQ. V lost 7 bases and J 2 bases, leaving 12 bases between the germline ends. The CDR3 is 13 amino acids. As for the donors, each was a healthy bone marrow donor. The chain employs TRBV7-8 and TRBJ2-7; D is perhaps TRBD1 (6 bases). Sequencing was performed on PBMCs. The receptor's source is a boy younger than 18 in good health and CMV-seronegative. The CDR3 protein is CASIGEGAYEQYF. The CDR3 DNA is TGTGCCAGCATCGGAGAGGGGGCCTACGAGCAGTACTTC.